This section outlines one T cell receptor (beta chain) sequence together with its context. Its antigen remains unknown. The PCR was carried out with 60 Vbeta primers and 13 Jbeta primers. Clones were read by immunoSEQ multiplex PCR, and TCRdb kept only the in-frame ones, dropping some. The repertoire includes 110,000 to 150,000 clones, roughly four fifths of them detected once, and under 10% sits in the top ten. This specimen comes from a study of cytomegalovirus exposure and HLA in healthy donors. Study-level points and caveats: Another analysis was done later, and it associated around 16,000 TCR beta sequences with HLA alleles at 0.05 false discovery rate. A later analysis by the authors found several of the most significant clusters apparently linked to common viral pathogens. Likely technical artifact: a cluster of highly shared sequence variants. Many donors carried some public TCRs, although rarity characterized most TCR sequences.

CDR1 and CDR2 from the germline V gene are MGHRA and YSYEKL. Deletions cut 1 base from V and 2 bases from J, with 11 bases between. The CDR3 length is 15 residues. V gene TRBV4-1 combines with J gene TRBJ1-2; D is ambiguous. The specimen was PBMCs. The sequence was collected from a woman in her fifties or sixties in good health and CMV-seropositive. DNA of the CDR3: TGCGCCAGCAGCCAAGGAGGGCCCGGGAACTATGGCTACACCTTC. Protein: CASSQGGPGNYGYTF.